This T cell receptor (beta chain) was sequenced during a study of human T cells and chemical hapten exposure (dated by TCRdb to the early 2020s). Some background on the complete study: For sensitization, 2% DPC in acetone was applied to a 2 cm by 2 cm area of upper inner arm skin. Throughout the approximately 22-week study period, patients were also given weekly therapeutic DPC doses on the scalp. Patch testing was done on the upper back using Finn chambers containing 0.01% DPC, and results were scored after 6 days according to International Contact Dermatitis Research Group standards. The mostly female patient cohort included alopecia areata with under or over 50% scalp involvement, alopecia totalis and alopecia universalis. Libraries were pooled for sequencing, and per-sample TCR yields varied mainly because of small differences in library volumes within the pool. This study followed changes in the peripheral blood TCR repertoire in vivo during primary and secondary sensitization of alopecia patients to the hapten diphenylcyclopropenone (DPC). Patient blood was sampled pre-sensitization (week 0) and at 2, 6 and about 24 weeks after DPC sensitization. Blood for TCR sequencing was provided by twenty-nine alopecia patients at one to four time points (pre-sensitization, 2, 6 and 24 weeks). Here is what the overall study found, with its caveats: After repeated subsampling, changes were observed in the strength of the expansion versus patch-test correlation and in the threshold at which the correlation became significant. The number of TCRs above 1 in 1000 frequency did not change with DPC sensitization; there was no evidence of global repertoire structure alterations. Because every patient had alopecia, a presumed autoimmune disease, the patients' immune response might differ from that of healthy individuals. A positive correlation was found between the number of PT1 expanded TCRs and patch test score, with significance reached at thresholds 8, 16 and 32 but not 4. Expanded TCRs formed significantly more large CDR3 similarity clusters than pre-sensitization or healthy control sets, consistent with antigen-driven responses.

Library prep was done by RACE. The sequencer was a NextSeq 500. During library preparation, unique molecular identifiers were attached to individual cDNA molecules so that TCRs could be counted in a quantitative, reproducible way. For every blood RNA sample, sequencing covered both the TCR alpha and TCR beta chains. Per the original workflow: Samples had a median of about 90,000 TCRs, with a range from roughly 23,224 to 750,000. The Decombinator software suite was used to annotate V, J and CDR3 in the TCR reads. For the PS versus PT1 abundance plots, all samples were subsampled to the same number of TCRs (28,000). Expanded TCRs were defined as absent before sensitization and observed at least eight times at the 2-week time point. Using fastp at Q25 and MiXCR, TCRdb reprocessed the public reads and kept productive beta chains. Here each entry gathers all rows of one CDR3 protein and keeps the most common genes and DNA. These V and J calls are TCRdb output, not the study's own analysis. In this sample the table shows roughly 94,000 distinct CDR3 sequences, about a tenth of which occur a single time. Together, the top ten hold around 2% of the sample.

Comments on this clonotype: Its target antigen remains unknown. No base quality values were provided; no much bigger clone lies one nucleotide off.

Looking up the germline V gene yields CDR1 MNHEY and CDR2 SVGAGI. The trim is 6 bases for V and 6 bases for J, with a gap of 15 bases between the germline ends. Counted from cysteine to phenylalanine, this CDR3 has 14 amino acids. The DNA shown is the 42-base CDR3, in frame from base 1. What the time point label conveys for this sample: patch test 2, 6 weeks after DPC sensitization. The treatment or condition label corresponds to: therapeutic diphenylcyclopropenone sensitization with weekly scalp DPC. At every patch-test visit, the blood draw took place before the patch test was put on. Eligible patients were aged 18 to 70, diagnosed with alopecia, deemed suitable for DPC therapy, and excluded if pregnant. Unfractionated whole blood was collected in Tempus Blood RNA tubes, and total RNA was extracted from that blood.

This TCR came from a woman between 40 and 55 years old with alopecia areata. Some clones in this sample may be carry-over from other donors' samples. The source was whole blood, collected in connection with sensitization to the hapten diphenylcyclopropenone (DPC). The rearranged chain carries TRBV6-5 and TRBJ1-5, and TRBD1 may be the D gene, going by 5 matching bases. DNA sequence: TGTGCCAGCAGCCCAACCCCCGGGGGTCAGCCCCAGCATTTT. It encodes CASSPTPGGQPQHF.